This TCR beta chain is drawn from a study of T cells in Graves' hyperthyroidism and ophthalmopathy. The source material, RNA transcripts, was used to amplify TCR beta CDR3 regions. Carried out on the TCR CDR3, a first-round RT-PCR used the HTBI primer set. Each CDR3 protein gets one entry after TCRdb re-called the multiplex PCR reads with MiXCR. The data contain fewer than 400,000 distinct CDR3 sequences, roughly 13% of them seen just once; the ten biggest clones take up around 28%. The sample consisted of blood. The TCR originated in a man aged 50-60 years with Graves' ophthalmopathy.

This CDR3 reads CATSRDTLAGASTDTQYF. The CDR3 DNA is TGTGCCACCAGCAGAGATACGCTAGCGGGAGCTAGCACAGATACGCAGTATTTT. This sequence joins TRBV15 and TRBJ2-3; TRBD2 matches 10 bases. Germline trimming cut 0 bases from V and 0 bases from J; bases unmatched to any gene: 6. The CDR3 contains 18 residues. The germline V gene has CDR1 LNHNV and CDR2 YYDKDF (reference sequence).